The 24 T cell receptor beta chains listed next were all sequenced from one sample in a study of cytomegalovirus exposure and HLA in healthy donors. The PCR was carried out with 60 Vbeta primers and 13 Jbeta primers. Generated by immunoSEQ multiplex PCR, the TCRdb table keeps only in-frame clones and is missing some. The table shows about 140,000 clones, with roughly 75% occurring only once. Sample: PBMCs. The receptors stem from a female donor in good health and CMV-seronegative.

The V and J genes are TRBV5-8 and TRBJ2-7; perhaps TRBD1 as D (6 bases). CDR1 is SGHTS and CDR2 is YDEGEE in the germline V gene. The CDR3 extends over 13 amino acids. Trimming removed 9 bases from V and 2 bases from J, with 15 bases in between. The CDR3 loop reads CAIPGDATYEQYF. The CDR3 DNA follows: TGTGCCATCCCAGGGGACGCCACCTACGAGCAGTACTTC. Drawing the rest from reference TRBV5-8 and TRBJ2-7, the complete variable domain is EAGVTQSPTHLIKTRGQQATLRCSPISGHTSVYWYQQALGLGLQFLLWYDEGEERNRGNFPPRFSGRQFPNYSSELNVNALELEDSALYLCAIPGDATYEQYFGPGTRLTVT.

This chain joins TRBV28 and TRBJ1-2; D perhaps matches TRBD1 (5 bases). The germline gives CDR1 MDHEN, CDR2 SYDVKM. The V end was cut by 7 bases, the J end by 8 bases, with 23 bases between. The CDR3 has 15 amino acids. DNA of the CDR3: TGTGCCAGCACCCCGAATGGCAGGGCAGTAAGGGGCTACACCTTC. Protein product: CASTPNGRAVRGYTF.

The rearrangement links TRBV4-2 to TRBJ2-6; TRBD1 is a possible D gene (5 bases). The CDR3 length is 17 residues. Looked up from germline, CDR1 is LGHNA and CDR2 is YNFKEQ. Trimming shortened V by 1 base and J by 3 bases, and 13 bases separated the two germline ends. The CDR3 DNA sequence: TGTGCCAGCAGCCAAGCCGTACAGGTAATTGGGGCCAACGTCCTGACTTTC. Translating it yields CASSQAVQVIGANVLTF.

The chain employs TRBV28 and TRBJ2-7; 9 bases agree with TRBD1. The CDR3 runs 13 residues. With V trimmed by 10 bases and J by 3 bases, 7 bases remained unmatched. Germline V gives CDR1 MDHEN, CDR2 SYDVKM. This CDR3 is CATITGGIYEQYF. CDR3 DNA sequence: TGTGCCACCATCACAGGGGGCATCTACGAGCAGTACTTC.

This sequence joins TRBV4-1 and TRBJ1-4; TRBD1 might be the D (5 bases). Per germline, CDR1 MGHRA and CDR2 YSYEKL. Trimming removed 0 bases from V and 5 bases from J, with 10 bases in between. CDR3 length: 15 residues. CDR3 nucleotides: TGCGCCAGCAGCCAAGATCAGGGAGGGAATGAAAAACTGTTTTTT. Translation gives CASSQDQGGNEKLFF.

The genes are TRBV6-5 and TRBJ2-7; weak D call: TRBD2 (5 bases). CDR1 MNHEY and CDR2 SVGAGI come from the germline V gene. V shed 2 bases and J shed 5 bases, with 10 bases lying between them. The CDR3 consists of 13 residues. CDR3 region: CASSYVLDNEQYF. CDR3 nucleotides: TGTGCCAGCAGTTACGTACTAGACAACGAGCAGTACTTC.

This clone was recorded once. The V and J genes are TRBV9 and TRBJ1-5; D call uncertain. Germline lookup yields CDR1 SGDLS and CDR2 YYNGEE. V lost 0 bases to trimming and J lost 3 bases, with 10 bases between them. CDR3 size: 15 residues. In DNA form, the CDR3 reads TGTGCCAGCAGCGTAGACAGCCACCCCAATCAGCCCCAGCATTTT. It codes for CASSVDSHPNQPQHF.

The V call is TRBV6-5, the J call TRBJ1-2; the match to TRBD1 covers 7 bases. Germline loops: CDR1 MNHEY, CDR2 SVGAGI. This CDR3 has 12 residues. Trimming removed 6 bases from V and 8 bases from J; junction bases left unmatched: 6. The DNA of the CDR3 is TGTGCCAGCAGCCCGACAGGGTTCGGCTACACCTTC. Protein product: CASSPTGFGYTF.

The chain employs TRBV5-6 and TRBJ2-1, with 7 bases lining up with TRBD2. The CDR3 contains 15 residues. Germline trimming cut 4 bases from V and 2 bases from J; bases unmatched to any gene: 6. CDR1 and CDR2 (germline): SGHDT, YYEEEE. The CDR3 spells CASSLTGGPYNEQFF. CDR3 DNA sequence: TGTGCCAGCAGCCTCACGGGAGGACCCTACAATGAGCAGTTCTTC.

This sequence joins TRBV7-3 and TRBJ1-6; TRBD1 aligns across 12 bases. J gave up 9 bases and V 5 bases, and 11 bases lay outside the gene matches. CDR3 length: 17 residues. The germline V gene has CDR1 SGHTA and CDR2 FQGTGA. The CDR3: CASSPSTGQGASSPLHF. DNA for the CDR3: TGTGCCAGCAGCCCCTCAACGGGACAGGGGGCCAGTTCACCCCTCCACTTT.

About this clone itself: Other nucleotide sequences from this sample produce the same CDR3. The CDR3 sequence: CASSPATAGGPEAFF. The CDR3 DNA reads TGTGCCAGCAGCCCAGCGACCGCGGGCGGGCCTGAAGCTTTCTTT. The chain has TRBV7-9 and TRBJ1-1; D gene unclear. The CDR3 sequence is 15 residues long. CDR1 is SEHNR and CDR2 is FQNEAQ in the germline V gene (reference sequence). The V end was cut by 5 bases, the J end by 6 bases, with 19 bases between.

V and J are TRBV6-1 and TRBJ2-4, with 8 positions matching TRBD1. The ends lost 2 bases at V and 6 bases at J; junction bases unmatched: 9. Germline lookup yields CDR1 MNHNS and CDR2 SASEGT. The CDR3 extends over 16 amino acids. DNA for the CDR3: TGTGCCAGCAGTGAAATAGGCAGGGGGCTTGGAAACATTCAGTACTTC. This gives the protein CASSEIGRGLGNIQYF.

As for this clone: The junction departs from germline at one end; a sequencing error may be responsible. The chain recombines TRBV7-9 with TRBJ2-1; a possible D gene is TRBD2 (6 bases). Germline assignment: CDR1 SEHNR and CDR2 FQNEAQ (reference sequence). This CDR3 region has 11 residues. The CDR3 sequence is CASSLGAGWLF. The DNA of the CDR3 is TGTGCCAGCAGCTTAGGGGCGGGATGGCTCTTC.

This CDR3 is CASSYSRFGGFYEQYF. In DNA form, the CDR3 reads TGTGCCAGCAGTTACTCTAGGTTCGGGGGATTCTACGAGCAGTACTTC. J is TRBJ2-7 and V is TRBV6-5; possibly TRBD2 for D (6 bases). Germline CDR1 and CDR2: MNHEY and SVGAGI. Trimming took off 0 bases at V and 3 bases at J, with 15 bases between the two ends. The CDR3 consists of 16 residues.

This clone occurred once. The chain recombines TRBV28 with TRBJ1-1; 9 positions match TRBD1. CDR3 size: 12 residues. CDR1 is MDHEN and CDR2 is SYDVKM in the germline V gene. Trimming cost V 4 bases and J 10 bases; bases outside gene matches: 4. The CDR3 loop is CASSWGQGVAFF. The CDR3 DNA follows: TGTGCCAGCAGTTGGGGACAGGGAGTAGCTTTCTTT.

The rearrangement uses TRBV19 and TRBJ2-3; 11 bases match TRBD2. There are 15 residues in the CDR3. The trim removed 5 bases at V and 4 bases at J, leaving 5 bases unmatched. Germline CDR1 reads LNHDA; CDR2 reads SQIVND (reference sequence). CDR3 DNA sequence: TGTGCCAGTAGTCGACTAGCGGGGTCGTCAGATACGCAGTATTTT. This sequence encodes CASSRLAGSSDTQYF. The entire variable domain, with the rest obtained from reference TRBV19 and TRBJ2-3, is as follows: DGGITQSPKYLFRKEGQNVTLSCEQNLNHDAMYWYRQDPGQGLRLIYYSQIVNDFQKGDIAEGYSVSREKKESFPLTVTSAQKNPTAFYLCASSRLAGSSDTQYFGPGTRLTVL.

This chain joins TRBV4-2 and TRBJ1-5, with 8 bases matching TRBD1. The germline gives CDR1 LGHNA, CDR2 YNFKEQ. V shed 3 bases and J 5 bases; nucleotides not matched to a gene: 3. This CDR3 is built from 14 residues. As DNA, the CDR3 is TGTGCCAGCAGCCAGGAGACAGGGGATCAGCCCCAGCATTTT. Protein: CASSQETGDQPQHF.

The chain uses TRBV29-1 and TRBJ2-7, with 11 nucleotides matching TRBD1. The length of the CDR3 is 13 residues. V dropped 6 bases and J dropped 3; count of bases not matched to a gene: 4. CDR1 SQVTM and CDR2 ANQGSEA come from the germline V gene. CDR3 nucleotides: TGCAGCGTAGGGGGACAGGGGGTCTACGAGCAGTACTTC. It translates to CSVGGQGVYEQYF.

The gene calls are TRBV30 and TRBJ1-6; 9 nucleotides line up with TRBD1. V lost 5 bases, J lost 9 bases, and 8 bases stayed unmatched. Germline lookup yields CDR1 GTSNPN and CDR2 SVGIG (reference sequence). CDR3 size: 14 residues. The CDR3 region has the DNA TGTGCCTGGGGAGGACAGGGGAGTTTTTCACCCCTCCACTTT. Translating it yields CAWGGQGSFSPLHF. The variable domain in full, completed from reference TRBV30 and TRBJ1-6, reads SQTIHQWPATLVQPVGSPLSLECTVEGTSNPNLYWYRQAAGRGLQLLFYSVGIGQISSEVPQNLSASRPQDRQFILSSKKLLLSDSGFYLCAWGGQGSFSPLHFGNGTRLTVT.

In this sample, this clone turned up a few times. Within the sample, other DNA sequences also encode this same CDR3. J is TRBJ1-1 and V is TRBV5-1; D is perhaps TRBD1 (6 bases). Germline CDR1 reads SGHRS; CDR2 reads YFSETQ. V was clipped by 2 bases and J by 5 bases, with 10 bases between them. The CDR3 contains 13 residues. The CDR3 loop is CASSLTGWTEAFF. CDR3 nucleotide sequence: TGCGCCAGCAGCTTAACAGGGTGGACTGAAGCTTTCTTT.

The V and J genes are TRBV28 and TRBJ1-2; 10 bases are shared with TRBD1. V lost 6 bases, J lost 4 bases, and 8 bases stayed unmatched. Germline loops: CDR1 MDHEN, CDR2 SYDVKM. The CDR3 is made up of 15 amino acids. CDR3: CASRDPGQGLYGYTF. The CDR3 DNA reads as TGTGCCAGCAGAGATCCGGGACAGGGGCTCTATGGCTACACCTTC.

The V and J genes are TRBV30 and TRBJ1-2, with a possible D match to TRBD1 (6 bases). The CDR3 consists of 13 residues. V was shortened by 2 bases and J by 4 bases, with 11 bases between the two germline ends. CDR1 and CDR2 (germline): GTSNPN, SVGIG (reference sequence). The CDR3 loop is CAWSNGQTYGYTF. As DNA, the CDR3 is TGTGCCTGGAGTAACGGACAGACCTATGGCTACACCTTC.

This clone was picked up one time. This chain links TRBV6-6 with TRBJ2-5; perhaps TRBD1 as D (5 bases). This CDR3 has 12 amino acids. The germline V and J ends were trimmed by 8 bases and 9 bases, with 16 bases remaining between them. Germline assignment: CDR1 MNHNY and CDR2 SVGAGI (reference sequence). As DNA, the CDR3 is TGTGCCAGCGGCCTCAATAGGGGATCCCAGTACTTC. Its translation: CASGLNRGSQYF.

The chain joins TRBV9 to TRBJ2-2; TRBD1 agrees at 9 bases. The germline V gene encodes CDR1 SGDLS and CDR2 YYNGEE. Unmatched junction bases numbered 1, after V lost 0 bases and J lost 7 bases. The length of the CDR3 is 14 residues. This CDR3 is CASSVGQGGGELFF. In DNA form, the CDR3 reads TGTGCCAGCAGCGTAGGACAGGGGGGCGGGGAGCTGTTTTTT. The full variable domain, its missing parts supplied by reference TRBV9 and TRBJ2-2, is DSGVTQTPKHLITATGQRVTLRCSPRSGDLSVYWYQQSLDQGLQFLIQYYNGEERAKGNILERFSAQQFPDLHSELNLSSLELGDSALYFCASSVGQGGGELFFGEGSRLTVL.